The sample holds a few counts of the clone carrying this T cell receptor beta chain. The germline gives CDR1 MNHEY, CDR2 SVGEGT. The CDR3 extends over 17 amino acids. V shed 0 bases and J shed 3 bases, with 14 bases lying between them. Synthesis of TCR cDNA relied on 5'RACE template switching, which attached a universal primer site and UMIs. MiXCR, applied by TCRdb to the 5' RACE reads, yields one record per CDR3 protein. The sample consists of 96,000 or so distinct CDR3 sequences, 7.5% to 10% of them appearing once. The sample is drawn from a study of T cells after yellow fever vaccination. Overall study: It was SMART-Seq v4 Ultra Low Input that prepared the fractions with low cell numbers.

Overall study results and limits: The study re-detected most primary-vaccination clones after the booster (96% CD4, almost 90% CD8). Just a small share of clonotypes turned up in the CD4 compartment as well as the CD8 compartment.

This chain connects TRBV6-2 or TRBV6-3 to TRBJ2-2; tentatively, D is TRBD2 (6 bases). This specimen was CD8+ T cells not binding an NS4B(214-222) dextramer, sorted from PBMCs, taken less than 16 days after the first yellow fever vaccination. The clonotype comes from a man aged 18 to 29 who received the YFV17D yellow fever vaccine. CDR3 loop: CASSYSRVTGDTGELFF. The CDR3 coding sequence is TGTGCCAGCAGTTACTCGAGGGTCACGGGGGACACCGGGGAGCTGTTTTTT.